What follows is one T cell receptor (beta chain) and its context. Its antigen remains unidentified. Germline V CDR1 and CDR2: SQVTM, ANQGSEA. The CDR3 covers 15 residues. Synthesis of TCR beta cDNA relied on 5'RACE template switching carrying UMIs. TCRdb reanalyzed the 5' RACE reads and collapses them to one entry per CDR3 protein, without DNA. Its table records about 260,000 distinct CDR3 sequences. The entry originates in a study of T cells expressing NK-cell markers. Study background: Sorted T-cell subsets CD3+CD56+NKG2C+, CD3+CD56+NKG2C- and CD3+CD56-NKG2C+ were TCR beta-sequenced. The eight sequenced donors comprised seven who were HCMV-seropositive and one who was seronegative.

Study-wide results and limits: These same clonotypes (in four donors) also led the CD3+CD56-NKG2C+ fraction.

Sequencing used blood T cells: a sorted CD56 or NKG2C T cell subset, CD4+ or CD8+ T cells, or bulk PBMC T cells (not recorded which). The origin of this receptor is a man in his late teens or twenties in good health. V usage is TRBV29-1 and J usage is TRBJ2-1; without DNA, the TCRdb call of TRBD2 cannot be checked. The CDR3 sequence is CSVDEAGSSYNEQFF.